This T cell receptor (beta chain) comes out of a study of cytomegalovirus exposure and HLA in healthy donors. Study summary: Later, an analysis reported that the roughly 120 validation repertoires had used the same platform as the 550 to 750 first-cohort repertoires.

Data came from immunoSEQ multiplex PCR; TCRdb stores just in-frame clones and leaves some out. The repertoire has approximately 98,000 clones, 90% to 97% of them found once; the top ten carry around 0.65%. Study-wide points: High specificity and sensitivity for cytomegalovirus status were reported for the classifier. Despite most TCR sequences being rare, some public TCRs occurred in many donors. The study flagged around 160 TCR beta chains as cytomegalovirus-associated.

For this clone: Antigen: not known.

This TCR derives from a woman younger than 30 in good health and CMV-seronegative. The specimen sequenced was PBMCs.

The CDR3 DNA is TGCGCCAGCAGCTTGGACGGGGGGAGTTACAATGAGCAGTTCTTC. Translated, it gives CASSLDGGSYNEQFF. This sequence joins TRBV5-1 and TRBJ2-1, with 7 bases identical to TRBD2. J was trimmed by 4 bases and V by 0 bases; bases with no gene match: 4. CDR3 length equals 15 residues. Germline assignment: CDR1 SGHRS and CDR2 YFSETQ.